Listed below are T cell receptor beta chains from one sample, sequenced in a study of identical twins. TCRdb analysed the 5' RACE reads with MiXCR anew, one entry per CDR3 protein. The sample carries 240,000 or so distinct CDR3 sequences, roughly 7% recorded once. A further study also used this sample, focusing on yellow fever vaccine responses in identical twins.

The sample taken for sequencing was memory (CD45RO+) T cells sorted from blood. These receptors originate from a woman aged 18-29 years in good health. The CDR3 runs from the conserved cysteine through the conserved F or W. The D gene is left open where the match is weak. Some rows mark clone size as missing; the rest say once, few, many or name a class of expanded clone.

J,V,D,size,CDR3,DNA
TRBJ2-1,TRBV4-1,NA,NA,CASSQTTSTLYF,TGCGCCAGCAGCCAAACAACTAGTACCCTATACTTC
TRBJ2-1,TRBV20-1,NA,NA,CSARDILGTNEQFF,TGCAGTGCTAGAGATATTTTGGGTACCAATGAGCAGTTCTTC
TRBJ1-5,TRBV28,NA,few,CASSLEGLGNQPQHF,TGTGCCAGCAGCCTAGAGGGGTTGGGCAATCAGCCCCAGCATTTT
TRBJ2-5,TRBV20-1,TRBD2,NA,CSAREGASGRERETQYF,TGCAGTGCTAGAGAAGGGGCTAGCGGGAGGGAAAGAGAGACCCAGTACTTC
TRBJ2-2,TRBV20-1,NA,few,CSASRAGSNTGELFF,TGCAGTGCTAGTCGGGCGGGATCGAACACCGGGGAGCTGTTTTTT
TRBJ2-5,TRBV10-1,TRBD1,few,CASSENRGEETQYF,TGCGCCAGCAGTGAGAACAGGGGAGAAGAGACCCAGTACTTC
TRBJ2-1,TRBV6-5,NA,many,CASSYSGPDWNEQFF,TGTGCCAGCAGTTACTCTGGGCCCGACTGGAATGAGCAGTTCTTC
TRBJ2-1,TRBV12-3/TRBV12-4,NA,many,CASSSGAVFYNEQFF,TGTGCCAGCAGTTCGGGTGCAGTTTTCTACAATGAGCAGTTCTTC
TRBJ2-1,TRBV3-1,NA,many,CASSRTDEQFF,TGTGCCAGCAGCCGAACGGATGAGCAGTTCTTC
TRBJ2-3,TRBV20-1,TRBD2,NA,CSARDPSGGDTQYF,TGCAGTGCTAGGGATCCTAGCGGGGGAGATACGCAGTATTTT
TRBJ1-5,TRBV12-3/TRBV12-4,NA,many,CASSFGQGRANNQPQHF,TGTGCCAGCAGTTTTGGCCAGGGCAGGGCCAACAATCAGCCCCAGCATTTT
TRBJ2-5,TRBV27,TRBD2,NA,CASSSGLAGQETQYF,TGTGCCAGCAGTTCGGGACTAGCGGGGCAAGAGACCCAGTACTTC
TRBJ2-5,TRBV12-3/TRBV12-4,NA,NA,CASSFSRLVPQETQYF,TGTGCCAGCAGTTTCTCCAGGCTAGTCCCCCAAGAGACCCAGTACTTC
TRBJ2-7,TRBV24-1,NA,few,CATGGDGSYEQYF,TGTGCCACCGGAGGGGACGGATCCTACGAGCAGTACTTC
TRBJ2-3,TRBV7-8,TRBD2,NA,CASSLEWAGGSTDTQYF,TGTGCCAGCAGCTTAGAGTGGGCGGGGGGTTCCACAGATACGCAGTATTTT
TRBJ1-6,TRBV2,NA,NA,CASSESAGNSPLHF,TGTGCCAGCAGTGAAAGTGCAGGGAATTCACCCCTCCACTTT
TRBJ1-5,TRBV11-2,NA,few,CASSLAEVNQPQHF,TGTGCCAGCAGCTTAGCGGAGGTCAATCAGCCCCAGCATTTT
TRBJ2-6,TRBV20-1,TRBD1,few,CSARSTGLGGANVLTF,TGCAGTGCCCGATCGACAGGGCTGGGAGGGGCCAACGTCCTGACTTTC
TRBJ2-7,TRBV4-1,TRBD2,many,CASSTRTSGSGEQYF,TGCGCCAGCAGCACCCGGACTAGCGGGAGTGGGGAGCAGTACTTC
TRBJ2-1,TRBV7-2,TRBD2,many,CASSSLPGLGNEQFF,TGTGCCAGCAGCTCCCTTCCGGGACTAGGCAATGAGCAGTTCTTC
TRBJ2-2,TRBV10-3,TRBD2,few,CAISDRLAGTDTGELFF,TGTGCCATCAGTGATCGACTAGCGGGGACGGACACCGGGGAGCTGTTTTTT
TRBJ2-5,TRBV27,NA,many,CASRRTSQETQYF,TGTGCCAGCAGACGGACTTCACAAGAGACCCAGTACTTC
TRBJ2-2,TRBV6-4,TRBD2,NA,CASSLAGGLTGELFF,TGTGCCAGCAGTTTAGCGGGAGGACTCACCGGGGAGCTGTTTTTT
TRBJ2-1,TRBV20-1,TRBD2,few,CSAGDFLSGVDNEQFF,TGCAGTGCTGGCGACTTTCTTAGCGGGGTTGACAATGAGCAGTTCTTC
TRBJ2-1,TRBV12-3/TRBV12-4,TRBD2,many,CASSLTSGRHNEQFF,TGTGCCAGCAGCCTTACTAGCGGGAGGCACAATGAGCAGTTCTTC
TRBJ2-1,TRBV5-1,TRBD2,many,CASSFSLAGGEGYNEQFF,TGCGCCAGCAGCTTTAGTCTAGCGGGAGGTGAGGGATACAATGAGCAGTTCTTC
TRBJ1-5,TRBV20-1,TRBD1,NA,CSPRTGINQPQHF,TGCAGCCCCCGGACAGGGATCAATCAGCCCCAGCATTTT
TRBJ2-2,TRBV20-1,TRBD2,few,CSAGIPTSGGQNGDTGELFF,TGCAGTGCTGGTATTCCCACTAGCGGGGGACAAAACGGGGACACCGGGGAGCTGTTTTTT
TRBJ2-1,TRBV28,TRBD1,many,CASLGTGFNEQFF,TGTGCCAGTCTCGGGACAGGCTTCAATGAGCAGTTCTTC
TRBJ1-4,TRBV28,TRBD1,NA,CASSFQGEVEKLFF,TGTGCCAGCAGTTTCCAGGGGGAGGTTGAAAAACTGTTTTTT
TRBJ2-4,TRBV20-1,TRBD2,many,CSARDLAGKVNIQYF,TGCAGTGCTAGAGATCTAGCGGGGAAGGTGAACATTCAGTACTTC
TRBJ2-2,TRBV2,NA,few,CASSEALNTGELFF,TGTGCCAGCAGTGAAGCGCTAAACACCGGGGAGCTGTTTTTT
TRBJ2-5,TRBV20-1,TRBD1,many,CSAGTETETQYF,TGCAGTGCCGGGACAGAGACGGAGACCCAGTACTTC
TRBJ2-3,TRBV7-2,TRBD2,NA,CASSFLGLGTDTQYF,TGTGCCAGCAGCTTCCTGGGACTAGGAACAGATACGCAGTATTTT
TRBJ2-3,TRBV7-8,TRBD1,many,CASSTRQGNTDTQYF,TGTGCCAGCAGCACACGACAGGGCAACACAGATACGCAGTATTTT
TRBJ2-5,TRBV20-1,NA,NA,CCAKLGEGNTIQETQYF,TGCTGTGCTAAACTGGGTGAAGGGAACACTATCCAAGAGACCCAGTACTTC
TRBJ2-4,TRBV28,TRBD1,many,CASSLWDRAKNIQYF,TGTGCCAGCAGTTTATGGGACAGGGCCAAAAACATTCAGTACTTC
TRBJ2-1,TRBV7-2,NA,many,CASSLGSWRANEQFF,TGTGCCAGCAGCTTGGGGAGCTGGAGGGCCAATGAGCAGTTCTTC
TRBJ2-7,TRBV5-1,TRBD2,many,CASRPGTSGNYEQYF,TGCGCCAGCAGACCCGGGACTAGCGGAAACTACGAGCAGTACTTC
TRBJ1-6,TRBV7-9,TRBD1,NA,CASRPQGENSPLHF,TGTGCCAGCAGACCACAGGGGGAGAATTCACCCCTCCACTTT
TRBJ2-3,TRBV6-4,NA,many,CASSDGDTDTQYF,TGTGCCAGCAGTGACGGTGACACAGATACGCAGTATTTT
TRBJ1-2,TRBV3-1,NA,many,CASSLSGSVAVYTF,TGTGCCAGCAGCCTCAGCGGGAGTGTAGCTGTCTACACCTTC
TRBJ2-1,TRBV5-4,TRBD2,NA,CASSLGLSGGAHSYNEQFF,TGTGCCAGCAGCTTGGGCCTTAGCGGGGGGGCCCACTCCTACAATGAGCAGTTCTTC
TRBJ2-1,TRBV24-1,NA,few,CATSDRGAYNEQFF,TGTGCCACCAGTGACAGGGGAGCCTACAATGAGCAGTTCTTC
TRBJ2-7,TRBV14,NA,NA,CASSHATGRYEQYF,TGTGCCAGCAGCCATGCCACAGGGAGGTACGAGCAGTACTTC
TRBJ2-3,TRBV10-3,NA,many,CATGKADTQYF,TGTGCCACCGGTAAGGCAGATACGCAGTATTTT
TRBJ1-1,TRBV3-1,NA,many,CASSPRSGFTEAFF,TGTGCCAGCAGCCCCCGCTCGGGTTTTACTGAAGCTTTCTTT
TRBJ2-7,TRBV6-5,TRBD2,NA,CASSYSRAGARGEQYF,TGTGCCAGCAGTTACTCCAGAGCGGGGGCGCGAGGCGAGCAGTACTTC
TRBJ2-1,TRBV5-1,NA,NA,CASSLQSGYNEQFF,TGCGCCAGCAGCTTGCAGTCCGGGTACAATGAGCAGTTCTTC
TRBJ2-4,TRBV28,NA,many,CASSLGTKNIQYF,TGTGCCAGCAGTTTGGGAACCAAAAACATTCAGTACTTC
TRBJ2-7,TRBV10-3,TRBD1,NA,CAISDLGQVSYEQYF,TGTGCCATCAGTGATTTAGGACAGGTATCCTACGAGCAGTACTTC
TRBJ1-2,TRBV4-1,NA,many,CASSQDPSGSNGYTF,TGCGCCAGCAGCCAAGATCCGTCCGGGAGTAATGGCTACACCTTC
TRBJ2-1,TRBV12-3/TRBV12-4,TRBD1,many,CASSLGGQGFSYNEQFF,TGTGCCAGCAGTTTAGGGGGACAGGGTTTTTCCTACAATGAGCAGTTCTTC
TRBJ2-1,TRBV10-2,NA,few,CASRVKSYNEQFF,TGCGCCAGCAGGGTTAAGTCCTACAATGAGCAGTTCTTC
TRBJ2-1,TRBV7-3,NA,NA,CASSVPTGRLNEQFF,TGTGCCAGCAGCGTCCCGACAGGGAGGTTGAATGAGCAGTTCTTC